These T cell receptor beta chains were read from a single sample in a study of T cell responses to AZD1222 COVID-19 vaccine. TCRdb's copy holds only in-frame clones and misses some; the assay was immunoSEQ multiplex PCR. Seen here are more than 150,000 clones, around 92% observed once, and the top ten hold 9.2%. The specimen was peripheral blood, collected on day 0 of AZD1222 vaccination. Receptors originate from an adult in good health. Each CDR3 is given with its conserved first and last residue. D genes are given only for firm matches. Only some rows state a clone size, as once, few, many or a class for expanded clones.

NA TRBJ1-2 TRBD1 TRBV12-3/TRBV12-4 CASRWDRDGYTF TGTGCCAGCAGATGGGACAGGGACGGTTACACCTTC
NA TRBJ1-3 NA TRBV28 CASSTAQISGNTIYF TGTGCCAGCAGTACAGCGCAGATCTCTGGAAACACCATATATTTT
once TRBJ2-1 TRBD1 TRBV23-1 CASSQKAQGVRKEQFF TGCGCCAGCAGTCAAAAGGCGCAGGGGGTTCGGAAGGAGCAGTTCTTC
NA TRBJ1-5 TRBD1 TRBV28 CASSSTGGYQPQHF TGTGCCAGCAGTTCTACAGGGGGATATCAGCCCCAGCATTTT
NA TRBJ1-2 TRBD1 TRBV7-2 CASSLWTGDGYTF TGTGCCAGCAGCCTTTGGACAGGGGATGGCTACACCTTC
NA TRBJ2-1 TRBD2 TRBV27 CASSTSGMGDEQFF TGTGCCAGCAGCACTAGCGGGATGGGGGATGAGCAGTTCTTC
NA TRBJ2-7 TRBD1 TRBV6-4 CASRTVGTGPSEQYF TGTGCCAGCAGGACGGTCGGGACAGGGCCGAGCGAGCAGTACTTC
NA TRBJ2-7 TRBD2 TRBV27 CASGEPGLASHASEQYF TGTGCCAGCGGGGAACCGGGACTAGCGTCCCACGCGAGTGAGCAGTACTTC
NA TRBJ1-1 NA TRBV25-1 CASSVVGLNTEAFF TGTGCCAGCAGTGTGGTAGGGCTGAACACTGAAGCTTTCTTT
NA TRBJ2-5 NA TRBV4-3 CASSQDYQETQYF TGCGCCAGCAGCCAAGACTACCAAGAGACCCAGTACTTC
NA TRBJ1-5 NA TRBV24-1 CATSDSAQGSGNQPQHF TGTGCCACCAGTGACTCCGCGCAGGGGAGCGGCAATCAGCCCCAGCATTTT
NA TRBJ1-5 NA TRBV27 CASGYERPQHF TGTGCCAGCGGGTACGAACGGCCCCAGCATTTT
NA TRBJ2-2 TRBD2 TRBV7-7 CASSLVPSGSSVTGELFF TGTGCTAGCAGCTTAGTGCCCAGCGGGAGTTCGGTCACCGGGGAGCTGTTTTTT
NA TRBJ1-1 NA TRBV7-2 CASSLVLGVPEAFF TGTGCCAGCAGCTTAGTTCTGGGGGTTCCAGAAGCTTTCTTT
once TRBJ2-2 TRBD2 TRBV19 CASWGLAGPGGYTGELFF TGTGCCAGCTGGGGACTAGCGGGACCCGGCGGGTACACCGGGGAGCTGTTTTTT
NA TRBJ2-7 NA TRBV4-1 CASSQDLVSYEQYF TGCGCCAGCAGCCAAGATCTAGTTTCCTACGAGCAGTACTTC
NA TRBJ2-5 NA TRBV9 CASSVGGAETQYF TGTGCCAGCAGCGTAGGAGGCGCGGAGACCCAGTACTTC
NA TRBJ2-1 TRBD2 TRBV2 CASPLGGVGGKMQFF TGTGCCAGCCCCCTCGGGGGGGTTGGGGGGAAAATGCAGTTCTTC
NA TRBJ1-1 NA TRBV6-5 CASSYSVRMNTEAFF TGTGCCAGCAGTTACTCGGTCAGGATGAACACTGAAGCTTTCTTT
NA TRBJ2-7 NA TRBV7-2 CASSLVSYEQYF TGTGCCAGCAGCTTAGTATCCTACGAGCAGTACTTC
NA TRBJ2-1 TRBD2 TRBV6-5 CASRGLAGTNEQFF TGTGCCAGCAGGGGACTAGCGGGAACCAATGAGCAGTTCTTC
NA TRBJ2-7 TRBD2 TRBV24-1 CATSDFRAGAYEQYF TGTGCCACCAGTGATTTTCGAGCGGGAGCTTACGAGCAGTACTTC
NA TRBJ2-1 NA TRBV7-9 CASSSPAGGSEQFF TGTGCCAGCAGCTCCCCGGCGGGCGGTTCTGAGCAGTTCTTC
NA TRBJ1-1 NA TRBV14 CASSQDLSLVGVNTEAFF TGTGCCAGCAGCCAAGATCTTTCTCTAGTGGGTGTGAACACTGAAGCTTTCTTT
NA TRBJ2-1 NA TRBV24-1 CATSDPGTPLGEQFF TGTGCCACCAGTGATCCCGGGACTCCCCTGGGTGAGCAGTTCTTC
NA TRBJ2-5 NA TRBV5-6 CASSFNQETQYF TGTGCCAGCAGCTTTAACCAAGAGACCCAGTACTTC